The 25 T cell receptor beta chains listed next were all sequenced from one sample in a study of T-cell reconstitution after alpha-beta-depleted transplantation in children (dated by TCRdb to 2016 to 2018). Library preparation employed PCR. Reads for this sample came from an Illumina HiSeq 2500. TCR libraries were prepared with molecular barcoding, using unique molecular identifiers to normalize TCRbeta repertoire quantification. TCRdb took the public reads, trimmed them with fastp at Q25, ran MiXCR for clone calling and kept in-frame beta chains. Identical CDR3 proteins give one entry, which carries the most common genes and DNA. The sample table lists about 500,000 distinct CDR3 sequences, around a third of them with a count of one. The leading ten clones occupy around 2.3% of the sample. Material: PBMCs from the stem cell graft donor, obtained from the stem cell graft. The receptors stem from a human donor who donated a stem cell graft to a child with aplastic anemia.

The chain has TRBV29-1 and TRBJ1-1; D might be TRBD1 (6 bases). With 6 bases removed from V and 3 bases from J, the gap between germline ends came to 20 bases. Germline V CDR1 and CDR2: SQVTM, ANQGSEA. The CDR3 extends over 15 amino acids. The CDR3 coding sequence is TGCAGCGTCCCCACTACCGGGGGGCGAGACACTGAAGCTTTCTTT. This sequence encodes CSVPTTGGRDTEAFF.

The rearrangement uses TRBV28 and TRBJ2-7, with TRBD1 identical over 7 bases. The CDR3 has 14 amino acids. V shed 4 bases and J 0 bases; nucleotides not matched to a gene: 3. The germline gives CDR1 MDHEN, CDR2 SYDVKM. The CDR3 DNA follows: TGTGCCAGCAGTTCAGGGGGAACCTCCTACGAGCAGTACGTC. This translates into CASSSGGTSYEQYV.

The J gene is TRBJ2-5, the V gene TRBV27; no clear D. CDR3 size: 14 residues. CDR1 and CDR2 from the germline V gene are MNHEY and SMNVEV (reference sequence). V was shortened by 5 bases and J by 1 base, with 11 bases between the two germline ends. For the CDR3, the DNA is TGTGCCAGCAGTCCACGACACCTCCAAGAGACCCAGTACTTC. Protein product: CASSPRHLQETQYF.

The V gene is TRBV19, the J gene TRBJ1-2, with D unresolved. The CDR3 has 12 residues. Germline V CDR1 and CDR2: LNHDA, SQIVND (reference sequence). V lost 4 bases and J lost 6, with 9 bases in between. CDR3 bases: TGTGCCAGTAGTAGCAGGATGGATGGCTACACCTTC. This encodes CASSSRMDGYTF.

The rearrangement joins TRBV5-1 to TRBJ2-1; D possibly corresponds to TRBD2 (5 bases). Trimming took 1 base from V and 5 from J, leaving 10 bases between them. The germline CDR1 and CDR2 sequences are SGHRS and YFSETQ. The CDR3 loop spans 14 amino acids. The CDR3 here is CASSLRSGHNEQFF. The CDR3 DNA sequence: TGCGCCAGCAGCTTGAGGAGCGGCCACAATGAGCAGTTCTTC.

This clonotype was seen a few times. The rearrangement links TRBV7-2 to TRBJ2-1; D might be TRBD1 (6 bases). V lost 2 bases and J 8 bases, leaving 10 bases between the germline ends. The CDR3 runs 13 residues. CDR1 is SGHTA, CDR2 FQGNSA, per germline. The CDR3 DNA follows: TGTGCCAGCAGCTTAAGGGGGTGGGATGAGCAGTTCTTC. This sequence encodes CASSLRGWDEQFF.

The rearrangement links TRBV27 to TRBJ1-2; 9 bases align to TRBD1. V trimming: 4 bases; J trimming: 4 bases; junction bases outside the gene matches: 7. The CDR3 spans 15 residues. The germline CDR1 and CDR2 sequences are MNHEY and SMNVEV (reference sequence). CDR3 in DNA: TGTGCCAGCAGTTCCAGTTGGACAGGGGCCTATGGCTACACCTTC. It encodes CASSSSWTGAYGYTF.

This sequence joins TRBV20-1 and TRBJ2-5, with D possibly being TRBD2 (6 bases). This CDR3 is built from 15 residues. CDR1 is DFQATT, CDR2 SNEGSKA, per germline (reference sequence). V was shortened by 5 bases and J by 5 bases, with 21 bases between the two germline ends. The CDR3 coding sequence is TGCAGTGCTCCACGGTGGGCCGCGGCGGGGGAGACCCAGTACTTC. As protein: CSAPRWAAAGETQYF.

V gene TRBV27 combines with J gene TRBJ1-2; a weak D match, TRBD1 (5 bases). This CDR3 has 16 amino acids. CDR1 and CDR2 from the germline V gene are MNHEY and SMNVEV (reference sequence). V shed 3 bases and J shed 0 bases, with 14 bases lying between them. The CDR3 sequence: CASSFTGSSANYGYTF. DNA of the CDR3: TGTGCCAGCAGTTTCACAGGCAGTTCTGCTAACTATGGCTACACCTTC.

The chain is built from TRBV12-3 or TRBV12-4 and TRBJ2-3; 9 positions match TRBD2. This CDR3 is built from 16 residues. The trim removed 6 bases at V and 3 bases at J, leaving 10 bases unmatched. Here the CDR3 reads CASSLERLAETDTQYF. CDR3 sequence (DNA): TGTGCCAGCAGCCTCGAGAGACTAGCGGAGACAGATACGCAGTATTTT.

The rearrangement uses TRBV27 and TRBJ2-7; D perhaps matches TRBD2 (5 bases). Trimming took off 0 bases at V and 3 bases at J, with 15 bases between the two ends. This CDR3 region has 16 residues. Germline V CDR1 and CDR2: MNHEY, SMNVEV (reference sequence). The CDR3 DNA sequence: TGTGCCAGCAGTTTATCAGTGGTCTCTGCGGGCTACGAGCAGTACTTC. Translating it yields CASSLSVVSAGYEQYF.

This rearrangement joins TRBV7-2 to TRBJ2-5; D gene unclear. The length of the CDR3 is 15 residues. CDR1 and CDR2 (germline): SGHTA, FQGNSA. V was clipped by 1 base and J by 4 bases, with 13 bases between them. CDR3 amino acids: CASSLGISIRETQYF. The CDR3 DNA is TGTGCCAGCAGCTTAGGCATTAGTATTCGAGAGACCCAGTACTTC.

The J gene is TRBJ1-6, the V gene TRBV20-1; the D gene is possibly TRBD1 (5 bases). The CDR3 consists of 14 residues. The V end was cut by 1 base, the J end by 10 bases, with 14 bases between. Per the germline V gene, CDR1 is DFQATT and CDR2 is SNEGSKA (reference sequence). The CDR3, as DNA: TGCAGTGCTAGAGCTGGCACAGGCGAATCACCCCTCCACTTT. This encodes CSARAGTGESPLHF.

The V call is TRBV30, the J call TRBJ1-2; a possible D gene is TRBD1 (6 bases). Germline assignment: CDR1 GTSNPN and CDR2 SVGIG (reference sequence). V lost 6 bases and J 6 bases, leaving 26 bases between the germline ends. The CDR3 totals 16 residues. As DNA, the CDR3 is TGTGCCTGTCCCCGGGACAATCAGCCCCTAACTAATGGCTACACCTTC. Residues: CACPRDNQPLTNGYTF.

This clonotype was picked up a small number of times. The chain is built from TRBV12-3 or TRBV12-4 and TRBJ2-6, with D hard to call. Trimming removed 6 bases at V and 0 bases at J, with 6 bases between. The CDR3 loop spans 14 amino acids. The CDR3 loop is CASRFSSGANVLTF. The CDR3 DNA reads TGTGCCAGCAGGTTCAGCTCTGGGGCCAACGTCCTGACTTTC.

This clonotype was seen only a few times. The chain has TRBV20-1 and TRBJ2-7; D call uncertain. CDR1 is DFQATT and CDR2 is SNEGSKA in the germline V gene (reference sequence). V was shortened by 6 bases and J by 3 bases, with 15 bases between the two germline ends. CDR3 length equals 13 residues. CDR3 in DNA: TGCAGTGCAAGATCCGAGACCGACTACGAGCAGTACGTC. Its protein product is CSARSETDYEQYV.

The J gene is TRBJ1-1, the V gene TRBV6-1; D remains ambiguous. Trimming shortened V by 1 base and J by 1 base, and 10 bases separated the two germline ends. The CDR3 covers 15 residues. Germline V lookup: CDR1 MNHNS, CDR2 SASEGT. The CDR3 loop reads CASSEGWAGNTEAFF. In DNA, the CDR3 is TGTGCCAGCAGTGAAGGGTGGGCAGGGAACACTGAAGCTTTCTTT.

This clonotype was counted a few times. The gene calls are TRBV7-9 and TRBJ1-1; a possible D gene is TRBD1 (5 bases). Germline-derived CDR1 and CDR2 are SEHNR and FQNEAQ (reference sequence). V was shortened by 5 bases and J by 4 bases, with 14 bases between the two germline ends. This CDR3 comprises 14 residues. The CDR3 DNA follows: TGTGCCAGCAGCCCATCCACAGGTAGCACTGAAGCTTTCTTT. This encodes CASSPSTGSTEAFF.

The V call is TRBV14, the J call TRBJ2-2; D is perhaps TRBD2 (6 bases). The V and J ends lost 5 bases and 4 bases respectively, with 11 bases between them. This CDR3 spans 14 amino acids. CDR1 is SGHDN, CDR2 FVKESK, per germline. CDR3 region: CASSGAGSTGELFF. The CDR3 DNA reads TGTGCCAGCAGCGGAGCGGGTAGCACCGGGGAGCTGTTTTTT.

The V and J genes are TRBV6-2 or TRBV6-3 and TRBJ2-5; no clear D. In germline, CDR1 is MNHEY, CDR2 SVGEGT. The CDR3 is 13 amino acids. V dropped 8 bases and J dropped 4 bases, with 14 bases sitting between them. The DNA of the CDR3 is TGTGCCAGCGGACCTATGTCTCGAGAGACCCAGTACTTC. Its protein product is CASGPMSRETQYF.

This chain connects TRBV29-1 to TRBJ2-1, with a weak D call TRBD2 (5 bases). This CDR3 has 11 amino acids. Trimming pared 8 bases from V and 7 bases from J, leaving 12 bases between. The germline V gene encodes CDR1 SQVTM and CDR2 ANQGSEA. The CDR3 region has the DNA TGCAGCACGGGGATCCTTAATGAGCAGTTCTTC. Translated, it gives CSTGILNEQFF.

This clonotype occurred a few times. The rearrangement joins TRBV12-3 or TRBV12-4 to TRBJ1-1; D not certain. The CDR3 contains 14 residues. The V end lost 1 base, the J end lost 5 bases, and 11 bases lay between the germline ends. The CDR3 spells CASSLVGFGTEAFF. As DNA, the CDR3 is TGTGCCAGCAGTTTAGTGGGATTTGGAACTGAAGCTTTCTTT.

This CDR3 is CASSLRGGFTDTQYF. The CDR3 DNA is TGTGCCAGCAGTTTGCGAGGGGGTTTTACAGATACGCAGTATTTT. V and J are TRBV27 and TRBJ2-3; D may be TRBD1 (6 bases). V was shortened by 3 bases and J by 3 bases, with 13 bases between the two germline ends. This CDR3 has 15 residues. Per the germline V gene, CDR1 is MNHEY and CDR2 is SMNVEV (reference sequence).

This chain links TRBV5-6 with TRBJ1-2; D perhaps matches TRBD1 (5 bases). V dropped 3 bases and J dropped 2 bases, with 14 bases sitting between them. Germline lookup yields CDR1 SGHDT and CDR2 YYEEEE. This CDR3 has 15 amino acids. The CDR3, as DNA: TGTGCCAGCAGCTGGCTGGCGTCAGGGAACTATGGCTACACCTTC. It translates to CASSWLASGNYGYTF.

This chain links TRBV3-1 with TRBJ2-5; 7 bases are a match to TRBD2. The germline CDR1 and CDR2 sequences are LGHDT and YNNKEL (reference sequence). The CDR3 totals 17 residues. Trimming cost V 1 base and J 7 bases; bases outside gene matches: 15. In DNA form, the CDR3 reads TGTGCCAGCAGCCAAGCGTTCTCCACAGCGGGAACGGGGACCCAGTACTTC. Protein product: CASSQAFSTAGTGTQYF.